One and the same sample provided the 4 T cell receptor beta chains below, sequenced in a study of CD4 T cells in relation to SARS-CoV-2 and coronaviruses. Profiled with immunoSEQ multiplex PCR; TCRdb holds only in-frame clones, not every one. The sample records some 43,000 clones, roughly 87% being singletons. No antigen has been assigned to these receptors. Input material: naive CD4+ T cells from PBMCs, cultured in vitro. Subset in this sample: naive CD4+ T cells isolated by negative enrichment. The receptors come from an adult with COVID-19.

This clone appeared once. The V and J genes are TRBV27 and TRBJ2-5; D may be TRBD2 (6 bases). Germline CDR1 and CDR2: MNHEY and SMNVEV (reference sequence). Trimming stripped 6 bases from V and 1 base from J, with 15 bases between. This CDR3 contains 15 residues. The CDR3 bases are TGTGCCAGCAGGGGACTCGCGGGATCCCAAGAGACCCAGTACTTC. Translating it yields CASRGLAGSQETQYF.

The rearrangement joins TRBV11-3 to TRBJ2-2, with 9 bases fitting TRBD1. CDR1 is SGHNT, CDR2 YENEEA, per germline. V was pared by 6 bases and J by 2 bases, with 7 bases of the junction left unmatched. The CDR3 is made up of 16 amino acids. This CDR3 is CASSGGTGLNTGELFF. CDR3 DNA: TGTGCCAGCAGTGGAGGGACAGGGCTAAACACCGGGGAGCTGTTTTTT. The full variable domain, its missing parts supplied by reference TRBV11-3 and TRBJ2-2, is EAGVVQSPRYKIIEKKQPVAFWCNPISGHNTLYWYLQNLGQGPELLIRYENEEAVDDSQLPKDRFSAERLKGVDSTLKIQPAELGDSAVYLCASSGGTGLNTGELFFGEGSRLTVL.

This rearrangement joins TRBV18 to TRBJ2-5, with TRBD2 matching over 12 bases. Germline V gene lookup returns CDR1 KGHSH and CDR2 LQKENI. The CDR3 loop spans 15 amino acids. Germline trimming cut 3 bases from V and 5 bases from J; bases unmatched to any gene: 4. The CDR3 DNA reads TGTGCCAGCTCACCGCGGACTAGCGGGACTGAGACCCAGTACTTC. Translated: CASSPRTSGTETQYF.

This chain connects TRBV5-1 to TRBJ2-1; perhaps TRBD1 as D (6 bases). The germline CDR1 and CDR2 sequences are SGHRS and YFSETQ. Trimming cost V 2 bases and J 8 bases, with 11 bases left between them. This CDR3 has 13 amino acids. CDR3: CASSLGQSDEQFF. In DNA, the CDR3 is TGCGCCAGCAGCTTAGGACAGAGCGATGAGCAGTTCTTC. Based on the CDR3 plus reference TRBV5-1 and TRBJ2-1, the full variable domain is KAGVTQTPRYLIKTRGQQVTLSCSPISGHRSVSWYQQTPGQGLQFLFEYFSETQRNKGNFPGRFSGRQFSNSRSEMNVSTLELGDSALYLCASSLGQSDEQFFGPGTRLTVL.